Sequencing of this T cell receptor (beta chain) was carried out in a study of T cell responses to AZD1222 COVID-19 vaccine. Regarding the study as a whole: After the peak T cell response, and only then, were repertoires sampled.

The junction had 9 bases not matched to a gene; V was cut back by 8 bases and J by 2 bases. The germline V gene has CDR1 SGHVS and CDR2 FNYEAQ. This CDR3 has 15 amino acids. A single count supports this clone. The target antigen is unknown. Only in-frame clones appear in the TCRdb table, and some are missing; sequencing was by immunoSEQ multiplex PCR. The sample carries more than 25,000 clones, 89% recorded once. The gene calls are TRBV7-6 and TRBJ2-1; 7 bases match TRBD2. The origin of this receptor is an adult in good health. Specimen: peripheral blood, collected on day 0 of AZD1222 vaccination. The CDR3 nucleotides are TGTGCCAGCGTGGCGGGAGCCTATCCCTACAATGAGCAGTTCTTC. This sequence encodes CASVAGAYPYNEQFF. Variable domain in full (rest from reference TRBV7-6 and TRBJ2-1): GAGVSQSPRYKVTKRGQDVALRCDPISGHVSLYWYRQALGQGPEFLTYFNYEAQQDKSGLPNDRFSAERPEGSISTLTIQRTEQRDSAMYRCASVAGAYPYNEQFFGPGTRLTVL.